These T cell receptor beta chains were read from a single sample in a study of OX40 agonist ivuxolimab in advanced cancers. Assay used: immunoSEQ multiplex PCR; TCRdb lists only in-frame clones, some missing. The sample consists of tens of thousands of clones, roughly 82% of them appearing once. Source: CD4+ or CD8+ T cells sorted from blood, taken in a trial of the OX40 agonist ivuxolimab. The receptors originated from an adult with an advanced solid tumor such as melanoma, head and neck, liver or kidney cancer. Each CDR3 is given with its conserved first and last residue. A D gene is named only where the DNA matches it firmly. The size entry is marked missing in some rows and otherwise reads once, few, many or a size class.

clone_size	v_call	j_call	d_call	cdr3_aa	cdr3_nt
-	TRBV7-9	TRBJ2-1	-	CASSLSLGGNEQFF	TGTGCCAGCAGCTTATCCCTGGGGGGCAATGAGCAGTTCTTC
-	TRBV9	TRBJ1-2	-	CASSVSGAGAYGYTF	TGTGCCAGCAGCGTAAGTGGTGCAGGTGCGTACGGCTACACCTTC
-	TRBV6-1	TRBJ1-2	-	CASSFQPSPNYGYTF	TGTGCCAGCAGTTTCCAGCCTTCCCCTAACTATGGCTACACCTTC
-	TRBV5-1	TRBJ2-7	-	CASSLEVGGPGEQYF	TGCGCCAGCAGCTTGGAGGTCGGGGGGCCGGGGGAGCAGTACTTC
-	TRBV7-6	TRBJ1-3	TRBD1	CASSRTGLHGNTIYF	TGTGCCAGCAGCCGGACAGGACTTCATGGAAACACCATATATTTT
few	TRBV5-5	TRBJ2-3	-	CASSQLQGYRDTQYF	TGTGCCAGCAGCCAGTTACAGGGTTATAGAGATACGCAGTATTTT
-	TRBV19	TRBJ1-5	TRBD1	CASKGQGWGNQPQHF	TGTGCCAGTAAGGGACAGGGGTGGGGCAATCAGCCCCAGCATTTT
-	TRBV7-9	TRBJ2-7	-	CASSFARDGPTYEQYF	TGTGCCAGCAGCTTTGCTAGGGACGGTCCCACCTACGAGCAGTACTTC
-	TRBV6-1	TRBJ2-3	-	CASSEWSDSTDTQYF	TGTGCCAGCAGTGAATGGTCAGATAGCACAGATACGCAGTATTTT
once	TRBV7-2	TRBJ2-1	TRBD2	CASIKSGRAYNEQFF	TGTGCCAGTATAAAGAGCGGGAGAGCCTACAATGAGCAGTTCTTC
-	TRBV7-6	TRBJ1-1	TRBD1	CASSQRQGTNTEAFF	TGTGCCAGCAGCCAGCGACAGGGAACGAACACTGAAGCTTTCTTT
-	TRBV18	TRBJ2-2	TRBD1	CASSSESGQGWANTGELFF	TGTGCCAGCTCATCGGAGTCAGGACAGGGGTGGGCGAACACCGGGGAGCTGTTTTTT
-	TRBV2	TRBJ1-4	-	CASSVGAAADSNEKLFF	TGTGCCAGCAGTGTCGGGGCCGCGGCGGACTCTAATGAAAAACTGTTTTTT
large	TRBV6-1	TRBJ1-5	-	CASSDGFPGNQPQHF	TGTGCCAGCAGTGACGGTTTTCCGGGCAATCAGCCCCAGCATTTT
few	TRBV11-2	TRBJ2-7	TRBD2	CASSLLAGGSAEQYF	TGTGCCAGCAGCTTACTAGCGGGAGGCTCCGCCGAGCAGTACTTC
-	TRBV7-6	TRBJ1-1	-	CASSLGTIGTEAFF	TGTGCCAGCAGCCTTGGGACAATTGGCACTGAAGCTTTCTTT
-	TRBV11-2	TRBJ2-2	TRBD2	CASSLNSGGDVTGELFF	TGTGCCAGCAGCTTAAATTCCGGGGGGGACGTCACCGGGGAGCTGTTTTTT
-	TRBV18	TRBJ1-6	TRBD1	CASSNRQGVNSPLHF	TGTGCCAGCTCCAACCGTCAGGGGGTTAATTCACCCCTCCACTTT
-	TRBV5-1	TRBJ2-2	TRBD2	CASRTSGGSQGELFF	TGCGCCAGTAGAACTAGCGGGGGCTCCCAGGGGGAGCTGTTTTTT
-	TRBV9	TRBJ2-1	TRBD2	CASSVVGDYYNEQFF	TGTGCCAGCAGCGTAGTGGGGGACTATTACAATGAGCAGTTCTTC
-	TRBV5-1	TRBJ2-7	TRBD1	CASSFEGQGDVEQYF	TGCGCCAGCAGCTTTGAGGGACAGGGGGATGTCGAGCAGTACTTC
-	TRBV11-2	TRBJ1-1	TRBD1	CASSRQTGGEAFF	TGTGCCAGCAGCCGACAAACAGGGGGCGAAGCTTTCTTT
few	TRBV11-2	TRBJ2-7	-	CASSLGGAGPQREQYF	TGTGCCAGCAGCTTAGGAGGGGCAGGGCCCCAAAGGGAGCAGTACTTC
-	TRBV4-1	TRBJ1-2	-	CASSQITNYGYTF	TGCGCCAGCAGCCAGATCACTAACTATGGCTACACCTTC
-	TRBV5-1	TRBJ1-4	-	CASSPTGFTEKLFF	TGCGCCAGCAGCCCCACAGGGTTTACTGAAAAACTGTTTTTT
-	TRBV19	TRBJ1-1	TRBD1	CASSLTGGGDTEAFF	TGTGCCAGTAGTTTGACAGGGGGCGGGGACACTGAAGCTTTCTTT
-	TRBV29-1	TRBJ2-7	-	CSVEGQSYEQYF	TGCAGCGTTGAAGGCCAGAGCTACGAGCAGTACTTC
-	TRBV5-1	TRBJ1-2	-	CASSLSGKGEYGYTF	TGCGCCAGCAGCTTATCAGGCAAGGGAGAGTATGGCTACACCTTC
-	TRBV19	TRBJ2-6	TRBD2	CASSRGLAGASGANVLTF	TGTGCCAGTAGTAGGGGACTAGCGGGGGCCTCTGGGGCCAACGTCCTGACTTTC
-	TRBV6-1	TRBJ2-3	-	CASSEIYTQYF	TGTGCCAGCAGTGAAATTTATACGCAGTATTTT
-	TRBV30	TRBJ2-3	TRBD2	CAWSLSGARTDTQYF	TGTGCCTGGAGTTTAAGCGGGGCCCGCACAGATACGCAGTATTTT
-	TRBV4-1	TRBJ2-3	-	CASSQGDEDTQYF	TGCGCCAGCAGCCAAGGGGATGAAGATACGCAGTATTTT
-	TRBV19	TRBJ1-2	TRBD1	CASSIRPGQYYGYTF	TGTGCCAGTAGTATAAGACCGGGACAGTACTATGGCTACACCTTC
once	TRBV30	TRBJ2-3	-	CAWSVQAGRNTDTQYF	TGTGCCTGGAGTGTACAGGCGGGAAGAAACACAGATACGCAGTATTTT
few	TRBV13	TRBJ2-3	-	CASSRDSSTDTQYF	TGTGCCAGCAGCAGGGACTCTAGCACAGATACGCAGTATTTT
-	TRBV27	TRBJ1-1	-	CASSPAKGMNTEAFF	TGTGCCAGCAGCCCAGCTAAGGGAATGAACACTGAAGCTTTCTTT
few	TRBV6-5	TRBJ2-7	TRBD2	CASGTSGRVQHEQYF	TGTGCCAGCGGCACTAGCGGGAGGGTTCAACACGAGCAGTACTTC
-	TRBV19	TRBJ2-1	-	CASSIAGRGEQFF	TGTGCCAGTAGTATAGCCGGCCGGGGGGAGCAGTTCTTC
-	TRBV5-4	TRBJ1-6	-	CASSLSSYNSPLHF	TGTGCCAGCAGCTTAAGCTCCTATAATTCACCCCTCCACTTT
-	TRBV6-5	TRBJ2-7	TRBD1	CASSYFTGVSSYEQYF	TGTGCCAGCAGTTACTTTACAGGGGTTAGCTCCTACGAGCAGTACTTC
once	TRBV5-6	TRBJ2-1	-	CASSRDTEQFF	TGTGCCAGCAGCCGGGACACGGAGCAGTTCTTC
-	TRBV9	TRBJ2-3	-	CASSVGSPSTDTQYF	TGTGCCAGCAGCGTAGGATCGCCCAGCACAGATACGCAGTATTTT
once	TRBV28	TRBJ1-6	-	CASSFLATGVTYNSPLHF	TGTGCCAGCAGTTTCTTGGCGACCGGGGTAACCTATAATTCACCCCTCCACTTT
-	TRBV11-2	TRBJ2-1	-	CASSLDRGPAYNEQFF	TGTGCCAGCAGCTTAGACCGGGGGCCAGCCTACAATGAGCAGTTCTTC
-	TRBV6-5	TRBJ2-5	TRBD1	CASSPQAGGIETQYF	TGTGCCAGCAGTCCTCAGGCAGGGGGTATTGAGACCCAGTACTTC
-	TRBV2	TRBJ2-7	TRBD1	CASTPGQGGYEQYF	TGTGCCAGCACCCCGGGACAGGGGGGGTACGAGCAGTACTTC
few	TRBV7-3	TRBJ1-1	-	CASSFGWGTEAFF	TGTGCCAGCAGCTTCGGTTGGGGCACTGAAGCTTTCTTT
-	TRBV7-3	TRBJ2-7	TRBD1	CASSPRQGSTYEQYF	TGTGCCAGCAGCCCTCGACAGGGTTCGACCTACGAGCAGTACTTC
-	TRBV5-4	TRBJ2-3	-	CASRLQGTDTQYF	TGTGCCAGCAGGCTACAGGGTACAGATACGCAGTATTTT
-	TRBV13	TRBJ1-1	-	CASSLWSRRRAGTEAFF	TGTGCCAGCAGCTTATGGTCTAGGAGGAGGGCGGGCACTGAAGCTTTCTTT
few	TRBV6-4	TRBJ2-5	-	CASRAPGWVSKETQYF	TGTGCCAGCAGAGCCCCGGGGTGGGTCAGCAAAGAGACCCAGTACTTC
-	TRBV19	TRBJ2-5	TRBD1	CASSMGQGGGETQYF	TGTGCCAGTAGTATGGGACAGGGCGGCGGGGAGACCCAGTACTTC
-	TRBV28	TRBJ2-7	-	CASTLGGGSYEQYF	TGTGCCAGCACCCTGGGCGGTGGGTCCTACGAGCAGTACTTC
-	TRBV11-2	TRBJ1-3	-	CASSSNRQSDSGNTIYF	TGTGCCAGCAGTTCCAATCGACAGTCTGACTCTGGAAACACCATATATTTT
once	TRBV2	TRBJ2-2	TRBD1	CASGTGPTGELFF	TGTGCCAGCGGGACAGGGCCCACCGGGGAGCTGTTTTTT